This is a list of T cell receptor beta chains from one sample in a study of T cells in Graves' hyperthyroidism and ophthalmopathy. TCRdb re-derived calls from the multiplex PCR reads in MiXCR, one entry per CDR3 protein. The sample has some 600,000 distinct CDR3 sequences; approximately 15% are singletons. The specimen sequenced was blood. The receptors were sampled from a woman in her twenties or thirties with Graves' hyperthyroidism that later progressed to Graves' ophthalmopathy. Each CDR3 is given with its conserved first and last residue. D genes are given only for firm matches. Part of the rows lack a size; the others show once, few, many or a class for expanded clones.

len	abundance	v_gene	d_gene	j_gene	CDR3aa	CDR3nt
17	many	TRBV7-9	TRBD1	TRBJ2-3	CASSLEPTGAPTDTQYF	TGTGCCAGCAGCTTAGAACCCACAGGGGCGCCCACAGATACGCAGTATTTT
14	many	TRBV7-2	TRBD1	TRBJ1-1	CASRRDRGTTEAFF	TGTGCCAGCAGGCGGGACAGGGGGACCACTGAAGCTTTCTTT
15	few	TRBV7-3	-	TRBJ2-3	CASSSDREGADTQYF	TGTGCCAGCAGCTCAGACAGGGAGGGGGCAGATACGCAGTATTTT
15	many	TRBV5-1	-	TRBJ2-7	CASSLASGRTYEQYF	TGCGCCAGCAGCTTGGCTTCGGGCAGGACCTACGAGCAGTACTTC
17	many	TRBV7-9	TRBD1	TRBJ2-7	CASSWGTGFFNTYEQYF	TGTGCCAGCAGCTGGGGGACAGGCTTCTTTAACACCTACGAGCAGTACTTC
13	many	TRBV11-2	-	TRBJ2-1	CASSARLGNEQFF	TGTGCCAGCAGCGCCCGACTAGGCAATGAGCAGTTCTTC
12	many	TRBV30	-	TRBJ1-2	CAWSPWNYGYTF	TGTGCCTGGAGCCCGTGGAACTATGGCTACACCTTC
13	many	TRBV30	-	TRBJ2-1	CAWSAQSGNEQFF	TGTGCCTGGAGTGCCCAAAGTGGGAATGAGCAGTTCTTC
14	many	TRBV20-1	TRBD1	TRBJ1-1	CSARRQGAGTEAFF	TGCAGTGCTAGGAGACAGGGGGCAGGTACTGAAGCTTTCTTT
17	many	TRBV28	TRBD1	TRBJ1-2	CASSPGQGDARKYGYTF	TGTGCCAGCAGTCCGGGACAGGGGGACGCACGAAAATATGGCTACACCTTC
12	many	TRBV20-1	-	TRBJ2-1	CSARGAAVEQFF	TGCAGTGCTAGAGGGGCGGCTGTCGAGCAGTTCTTC
16	few	TRBV5-4	-	TRBJ1-6	CASSKDAGSYNSPLHF	TGTGCCAGCAGCAAAGACGCGGGCTCCTATAATTCACCCCTCCACTTT
15	few	TRBV28	-	TRBJ1-4	CASSPRRDLGEKLFF	TGTGCCAGCAGTCCCCGGCGGGACCTTGGGGAAAAACTGTTTTTT
15	-	TRBV7-2	-	TRBJ2-3	CASSLAPQSTDTQYF	TGTGCCAGCAGCTTAGCCCCACAAAGCACAGATACGCAGTATTTT
16	many	TRBV7-3	-	TRBJ2-1	CASSLMAGDGSWEQFF	TGTGCCAGCAGCTTAATGGCTGGGGACGGATCCTGGGAGCAGTTCTTC
14	many	TRBV30	-	TRBJ2-7	CAWSVMDSSYEQYF	TGTGCCTGGAGTGTAATGGACAGCTCCTACGAGCAGTACTTC
15	many	TRBV28	-	TRBJ1-5	CASRTRQASNPPQHF	TGTGCCAGCAGAACCAGACAGGCTAGCAATCCGCCCCAGCATTTT
15	many	TRBV29-1	TRBD2	TRBJ2-1	CSVARDPREVNEQFF	TGCAGCGTTGCACGGGACCCCCGGGAGGTTAATGAGCAGTTCTTC
14	-	TRBV7-3	-	TRBJ2-3	CASSSVPSTDTQYF	TGTGCCAGCTCCTCGGTGCCTAGCACAGATACGCAGTATTTT
16	-	TRBV4-1	TRBD2	TRBJ2-3	CASSQDRTSGTDTQYF	TGCGCCAGCAGCCAAGATAGGACTAGCGGCACAGATACGCAGTATTTT
12	many	TRBV7-2	-	TRBJ2-7	CASSNPAYEQYF	TGTGCCAGCAGCAACCCAGCTTACGAGCAGTACTTC
14	many	TRBV28	-	TRBJ1-1	CASSSSSGSTEAFF	TGTGCCAGCAGCTCGAGCTCAGGTAGCACTGAAGCTTTCTTT
13	many	TRBV11-3	TRBD2	TRBJ2-5	CASRGLAGETQYF	TGTGCCAGCCGCGGGCTAGCGGGAGAGACCCAGTACTTC
18	-	TRBV15	-	TRBJ1-4	CATSSPYGQTATNEKLFF	TGTGCCACCAGCAGTCCGTACGGTCAGACAGCAACTAATGAAAAACTGTTTTTT
14	few	TRBV6-2/TRBV6-3	-	TRBJ2-6	CASQSPSGANVLTF	TGTGCCAGTCAAAGCCCCTCTGGGGCCAACGTCCTGACTTTC
17	many	TRBV24-1	TRBD2	TRBJ2-5	CATSDPLTSGERETQYF	TGTGCCACCAGTGACCCCTTAACTAGCGGGGAACGGGAGACCCAGTACTTC
14	-	TRBV3-1	-	TRBJ1-5	CASNQGMINQPQHF	TGTGCCAGCAACCAAGGTATGATAAATCAGCCCCAGCATTTT
14	-	TRBV18	TRBD2	TRBJ2-3	CASSPGLERDTQYF	TGTGCCAGCTCACCGGGACTAGAAAGGGATACGCAGTATTTT
14	many	TRBV3-1	-	TRBJ2-4	CASSQSVAKNIQYF	TGTGCCAGCAGCCAGTCAGTAGCCAAAAACATTCAGTACTTC
16	many	TRBV28	-	TRBJ1-1	CASSFGGQGRLTEAFF	TGTGCCAGCAGTTTTGGTGGGCAGGGACGACTCACTGAAGCTTTCTTT
16	-	TRBV3-1	TRBD2	TRBJ2-3	CASSQFSGSRKDTQYF	TGTGCCAGCAGCCAGTTTAGCGGGAGCAGGAAGGATACGCAGTATTTT
14	many	TRBV19	-	TRBJ1-5	CASSIAISGQPQHF	TGTGCCAGTAGTATTGCCATCTCGGGTCAGCCCCAGCATTTT
17	-	TRBV30	-	TRBJ2-2	CAWSEHKGGSNTGELFF	TGTGCCTGGAGTGAGCATAAGGGGGGATCGAACACCGGGGAGCTGTTTTTT
15	many	TRBV10-3	-	TRBJ2-1	CAISESGQQYNEQFF	TGTGCCATCAGTGAGTCCGGACAACAATACAATGAGCAGTTCTTC
11	many	TRBV2	-	TRBJ1-1	CAGAQNTEAFF	TGTGCTGGAGCCCAGAACACTGAAGCTTTCTTT
12	many	TRBV6-6	-	TRBJ2-7	CASSYVGGEQYF	TGTGCCAGCAGTTATGTCGGCGGCGAGCAGTACTTC
13	many	TRBV19	-	TRBJ2-2	CASSISITGELFF	TGTGCCAGTAGTATATCCATTACCGGGGAGCTGTTTTTT
17	many	TRBV10-3	-	TRBJ2-1	CAIRGRVDSSSYNEQFF	TGTGCCATCAGGGGCAGGGTTGATTCGAGCTCCTACAATGAGCAGTTCTTC
15	-	TRBV7-9	-	TRBJ2-2	CASSTDLGNTGELFF	TGTGCCAGCAGTACAGACTTGGGCAACACCGGGGAGCTGTTTTTT
17	-	TRBV3-1	-	TRBJ1-6	CASSQEGVDSYNSPLHF	TGTGCCAGCAGCCAAGAAGGGGTGGACTCCTATAATTCACCCCTCCACTTT
13	-	TRBV20-1	-	TRBJ2-1	CSARSPPRGEQFF	TGCAGTGCTAGATCCCCCCCCAGGGGAGAGCAGTTCTTC
11	many	TRBV20-1	-	TRBJ2-7	CSAQNSYEQYF	TGCAGTGCTCAGAACTCCTACGAGCAGTACTTC
17	few	TRBV6-5	TRBD2	TRBJ2-2	CASSYPATSGSAGELFF	TGTGCCAGCAGTTACCCCGCCACTAGCGGGAGCGCCGGGGAGCTGTTTTTT
14	many	TRBV19	-	TRBJ1-5	CASSMETHNQPQHF	TGTGCCAGTAGTATGGAGACACACAATCAGCCCCAGCATTTT
13	many	TRBV2	TRBD1	TRBJ1-2	CASRPQQGYGYTF	TGTGCCAGCAGGCCCCAACAGGGGTATGGCTACACCTTC
15	many	TRBV7-9	-	TRBJ2-7	CASSLDRTRIYEQYF	TGTGCCAGCAGCTTAGACCGGACACGGATCTACGAGCAGTACTTC
15	many	TRBV3-2	-	TRBJ2-4	CASSQVAEGRNIQYF	TGTGCCAGCAGCCAAGTTGCGGAGGGCCGGAACATTCAGTACTTC
16	-	TRBV7-9	TRBD1	TRBJ1-2	CASSSRPTGPPYGYTF	TGTGCCAGCAGCTCCCGTCCGACAGGGCCCCCCTATGGCTACACCTTC
13	few	TRBV19	-	TRBJ2-7	CASSMVAGNEQYF	TGTGCCAGTAGTATGGTAGCTGGAAACGAGCAGTACTTC
16	few	TRBV6-1	TRBD2	TRBJ2-2	CASKLAGEGRTGELFF	TGTGCCAGCAAATTAGCGGGAGAGGGGAGAACCGGGGAGCTGTTTTTT
15	many	TRBV12-3/TRBV12-4	-	TRBJ1-3	CASRDQGSSGNTIYF	TGTGCCAGCAGAGATCAGGGGTCGTCTGGAAACACCATATATTTT
13	many	TRBV12-3/TRBV12-4	-	TRBJ2-5	CASREGVTETQYF	TGTGCCAGCAGGGAAGGTGTAACAGAGACCCAGTACTTC
14	few	TRBV5-1	TRBD2	TRBJ2-7	CASRGAGGPIEQYF	TGCGCCAGCAGGGGAGCGGGAGGGCCTATCGAGCAGTACTTC
18	-	TRBV6-2/TRBV6-3	-	TRBJ1-2	CASSYSNVWEGEEYGYTF	TGTGCCAGCAGTTACTCGAACGTTTGGGAAGGGGAAGAATATGGCTACACCTTC
15	many	TRBV30	TRBD1	TRBJ1-2	CAWSGPTGGEYGYTF	TGTGCCTGGAGTGGTCCGACAGGGGGCGAGTATGGCTACACCTTC